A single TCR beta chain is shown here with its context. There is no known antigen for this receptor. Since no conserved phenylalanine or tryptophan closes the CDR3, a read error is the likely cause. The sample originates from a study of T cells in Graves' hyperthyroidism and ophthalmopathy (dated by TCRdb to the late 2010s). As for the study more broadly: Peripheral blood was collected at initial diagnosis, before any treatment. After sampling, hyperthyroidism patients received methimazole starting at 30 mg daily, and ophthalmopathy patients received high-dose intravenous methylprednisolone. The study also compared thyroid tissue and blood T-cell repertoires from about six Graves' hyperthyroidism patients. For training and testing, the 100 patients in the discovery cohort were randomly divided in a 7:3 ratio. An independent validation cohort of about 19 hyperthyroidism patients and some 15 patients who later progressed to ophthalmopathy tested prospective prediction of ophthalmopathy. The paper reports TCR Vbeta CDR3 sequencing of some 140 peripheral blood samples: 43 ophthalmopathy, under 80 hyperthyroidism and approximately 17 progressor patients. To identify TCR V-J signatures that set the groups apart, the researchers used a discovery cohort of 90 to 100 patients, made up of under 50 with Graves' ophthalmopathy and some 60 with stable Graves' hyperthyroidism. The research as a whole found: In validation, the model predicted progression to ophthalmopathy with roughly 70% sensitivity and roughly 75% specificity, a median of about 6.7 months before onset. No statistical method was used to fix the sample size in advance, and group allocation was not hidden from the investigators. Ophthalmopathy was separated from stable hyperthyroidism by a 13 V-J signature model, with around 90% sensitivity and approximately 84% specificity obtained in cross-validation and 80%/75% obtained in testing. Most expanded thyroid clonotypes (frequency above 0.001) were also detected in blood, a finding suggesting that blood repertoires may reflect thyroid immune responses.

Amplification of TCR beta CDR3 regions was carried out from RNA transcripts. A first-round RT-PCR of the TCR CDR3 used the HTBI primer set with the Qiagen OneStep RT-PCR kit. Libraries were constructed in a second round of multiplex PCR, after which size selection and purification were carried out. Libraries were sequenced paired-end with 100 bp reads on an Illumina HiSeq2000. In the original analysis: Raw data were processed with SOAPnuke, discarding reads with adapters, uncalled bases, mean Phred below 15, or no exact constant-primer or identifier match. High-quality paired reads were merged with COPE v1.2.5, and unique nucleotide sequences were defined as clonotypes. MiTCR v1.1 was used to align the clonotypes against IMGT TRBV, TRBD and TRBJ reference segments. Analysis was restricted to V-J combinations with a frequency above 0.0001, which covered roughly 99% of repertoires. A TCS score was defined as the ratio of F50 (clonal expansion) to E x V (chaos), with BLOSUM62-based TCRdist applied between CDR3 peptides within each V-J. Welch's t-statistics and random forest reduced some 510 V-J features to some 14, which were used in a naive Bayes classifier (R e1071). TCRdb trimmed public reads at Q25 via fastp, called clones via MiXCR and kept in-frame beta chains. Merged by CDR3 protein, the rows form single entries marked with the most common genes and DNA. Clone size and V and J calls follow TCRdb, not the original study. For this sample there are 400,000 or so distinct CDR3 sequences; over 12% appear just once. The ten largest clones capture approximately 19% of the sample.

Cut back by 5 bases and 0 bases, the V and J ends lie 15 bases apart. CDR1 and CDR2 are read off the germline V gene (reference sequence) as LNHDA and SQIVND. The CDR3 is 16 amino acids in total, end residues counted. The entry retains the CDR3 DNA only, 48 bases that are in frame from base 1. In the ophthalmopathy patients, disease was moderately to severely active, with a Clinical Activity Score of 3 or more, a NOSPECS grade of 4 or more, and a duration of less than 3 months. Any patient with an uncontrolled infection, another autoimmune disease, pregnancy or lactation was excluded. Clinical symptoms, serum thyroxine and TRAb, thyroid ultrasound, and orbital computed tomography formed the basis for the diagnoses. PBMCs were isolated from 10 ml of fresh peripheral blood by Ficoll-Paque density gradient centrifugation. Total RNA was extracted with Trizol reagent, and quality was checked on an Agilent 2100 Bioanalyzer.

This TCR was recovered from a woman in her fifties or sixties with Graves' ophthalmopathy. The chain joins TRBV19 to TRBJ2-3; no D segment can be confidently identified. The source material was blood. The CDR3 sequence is CASSQPGSTSTDTQYS. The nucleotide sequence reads TGTGCCAGTAGTCAACCCGGGTCAACTAGCACAGATACGCAGTATTCT.